This T cell receptor (beta chain) was recorded in a study of blood T cell repertoires in COVID-19. At the level of the study: The United States, Italy and Spain were the sources of the acute and convalescent COVID-19 samples.

Here immunoSEQ multiplex PCR was the method, and the copy in TCRdb shows in-frame clones only, minus some. The data hold under 150,000 clones, with about 80% observed a single time. The CDR3 is 15 amino acids. The germline V gene has CDR1 SGHNT and CDR2 YENEEA. After removal of 4 bases from V and 9 bases from J, the junction contained 5 bases not matched to a gene. The cohort comprised adults aged roughly 18 to 95 years residing in under 30 US areas. The chain recombines TRBV11-3 with TRBJ2-1, with 14 bases that match TRBD2. The sample taken for sequencing was PBMCs or T cells enriched from blood (not recorded which). The receptor was derived from a man aged 35 to 55 with acute COVID-19. Written as DNA, the CDR3 is TGTGCCAGCAGCTCAGGCGGGACTAGCGGGGGTGAGCAGTTCTTC. Its protein is CASSSGGTSGGEQFF.